This T cell receptor (beta chain) was recorded in a study of identical twins. Findings and caveats of the study: With beta out-of-frame sequences, excess sharing by twins was weaker. In cord blood, abundant beta clonotypes had fewer insertions; memory showed no trend.

One entry per CDR3 protein results from TCRdb running MiXCR on the 5' RACE reads. The sample records just under 550,000 distinct CDR3 sequences, roughly 15% being singletons. This clonotype came up a few times. Its antigen remains unknown. V lost 5 bases and J lost 7; bases outside the gene matches: 8. This CDR3 comprises 16 residues. CDR1 and CDR2 from the germline V gene are SGHAT and FQNNGV. The same specimen was also included in a second study, on yellow fever vaccine responses in identical twins.

This sequence originates from a young woman in good health. The chain links TRBV11-2 to TRBJ2-1; 13 positions agree with TRBD2. The specimen sequenced was CD4+ T cells sorted from blood. The CDR3, as DNA: TGTGCCAGCAGCCCACTAGCGGGGGGGCCTGGGAATGAGCAGTTCTTC. As protein: CASSPLAGGPGNEQFF.